This T cell receptor beta chain was captured by sequencing in a study of regulatory T cells in long-lasting Graves disease. There are a few counts of this clonotype. Germline V gives CDR1 DFQATT, CDR2 SNEGSKA (reference sequence). This CDR3 is 15 amino acids long. V lost 6 bases, J lost 0 bases, and 6 bases stayed unmatched. CDR3-region Arm-PCR and iRepertoire HTBI primers produced the TCR beta libraries. Original handling: Spanning all samples, the identified segments comprised roughly 66 TRBV and 14 to 15 TRBJ. Using its own MiXCR run on the multiplex PCR reads, TCRdb lists one record per CDR3 protein. TCRdb assigned the V and J calls; the authors' analysis was not used. The repertoire holds about 660,000 distinct CDR3 sequences, approximately 31% seen once, with 40% to 55% in the top ten. Described time point: persistent/refractory GD, antithyroid drugs over 5 years with positive TRAb. Generation of the TCR library employed RNA extracted from PBMCs.

V usage is TRBV20-1 and J usage is TRBJ1-1; 11 positions match TRBD1. This TCR derives from a female donor with Graves disease. The sequencing used peripheral blood mononuclear cells (PBMCs), collected when the disease was refractory, from a patient treated with antithyroid drugs. CDR3 amino acids: CSAQGQGVMNTEAFF. Here the CDR3 DNA reads TGCAGTGCCCAGGGACAGGGGGTGATGAACACTGAAGCTTTCTTT.